One and the same sample provided the 4 T cell receptor beta chains below, sequenced in a study of T cell responses to AZD1222 COVID-19 vaccine. Produced via immunoSEQ multiplex PCR; TCRdb's table is partial and in-frame only. The repertoire holds more than 50,000 clones, with 80% to 90% as singletons. The sample in question was peripheral blood, obtained 28 days after the second AZD1222 dose. These receptors were taken from an adult who received the AZD1222 COVID-19 vaccine.

The chain has TRBV9 and TRBJ1-1; D unclear. Germline CDR1 SGDLS, CDR2 YYNGEE. The germline V and J ends were trimmed by 0 bases and 4 bases, with 10 bases remaining between them. This CDR3 region has 14 residues. CDR3 nucleotides: TGTGCCAGCAGCGTAGCCCCTCGGGGCACTGAAGCTTTCTTT. Its translation: CASSVAPRGTEAFF.

The chain employs TRBV6-1 and TRBJ2-1; D remains unclear. The germline gives CDR1 MNHNS, CDR2 SASEGT. The CDR3 totals 15 residues. The V end lost 0 bases, the J end lost 4 bases, and 10 bases lay between the germline ends. The CDR3 region is CASSEAERNYNEQFF. The CDR3 coding sequence is TGTGCCAGCAGTGAAGCGGAAAGAAATTACAATGAGCAGTTCTTC.

V usage is TRBV5-1 and J usage is TRBJ2-2; 12 nucleotides line up with TRBD1. After removal of 4 bases from V and 6 bases from J, the junction contained 7 bases not matched to a gene. Germline assignment: CDR1 SGHRS and CDR2 YFSETQ. The CDR3 contains 16 residues. The CDR3: CASSDGTGGYSGELFF. CDR3 coding DNA: TGCGCCAGCAGCGATGGGACAGGGGGCTACTCCGGGGAGCTGTTTTTT.

The rearrangement joins TRBV24-1 to TRBJ2-5; D perhaps matches TRBD1 (5 bases). Germline CDR1 reads KGHDR; CDR2 reads SFDVKD. The CDR3 contains 15 residues. V was shortened by 3 bases and J by 3 bases, with 13 bases between the two germline ends. CDR3 nucleotides: TGTGCCACCAGTGATCCCAAGGGCAGGGAAGAGACCCAGTACTTC. Amino acid sequence: CATSDPKGREETQYF.